This paragraph covers one T cell receptor beta chain sequence. Profiling relied on immunoSEQ multiplex PCR, and the TCRdb table lists in-frame clones only, not all of them. The top ten hold around a quarter of the sample, which has tens of thousands of clones, 88% seen once. The data derive from a study of OX40 agonist ivuxolimab in advanced cancers. The CDR3 covers 16 residues. J gave up 4 bases and V 1 base, and 7 bases lay outside the gene matches. Looked up from germline, CDR1 is MNHEY and CDR2 is SVGAGI. The sequences come from CD4+ or CD8+ T cells sorted from blood, collected in a trial of the OX40 agonist ivuxolimab. The chain uses TRBV6-5 and TRBJ1-3; 7 bases map to TRBD1. This TCR was recovered from an adult with an advanced solid tumor such as melanoma, head and neck, liver or kidney cancer. This CDR3 reads CASSYYQTGPGNTIYF. In DNA form, the CDR3 reads TGTGCCAGCAGTTACTATCAGACAGGGCCAGGAAACACCATATATTTT.